These 27 T cell receptor beta chains originate from one sample sequenced in a study of blood T cell repertoires in COVID-19. Measured with immunoSEQ multiplex PCR; TCRdb has only the in-frame clones, and not every one. The sample includes approximately 300,000 clones, around 87% of them seen just once. The sample comprised PBMCs or T cells enriched from blood (not recorded which). All receptors come from a woman younger than 45 who had recovered from COVID-19.

The chain joins TRBV25-1 to TRBJ2-7; 8 bases match TRBD2. This CDR3 is built from 17 residues. With V trimmed by 4 bases and J by 1 base, 12 bases remained unmatched. Germline V CDR1 and CDR2: MGHDK, SYGVNS. CDR3 residues: CASSAWLAGGGSYEQYF. CDR3 nucleotide sequence: TGTGCCAGCAGTGCTTGGCTGGCGGGGGGTGGGTCCTACGAGCAGTACTTC.

This sequence joins TRBV28 and TRBJ1-4, with D perhaps matching TRBD1 (5 bases). CDR3 length equals 15 residues. The V end was cut by 6 bases, the J end by 8 bases, with 19 bases between. Per the germline V gene, CDR1 is MDHEN and CDR2 is SYDVKM. The CDR3 DNA is TGTGCCAGCAGCCCCCCGAGGCCGGGGGGGGAAAAACTGTTTTTT. Protein: CASSPPRPGGEKLFF.

Only a few counts were recorded for this clone. V is TRBV19 and J is TRBJ1-2, with D possibly TRBD1 on 5 matching bases. Per the germline V gene, CDR1 is LNHDA and CDR2 is SQIVND (reference sequence). The CDR3 contains 15 residues. V lost 4 bases and J lost 3, with 15 bases in between. The CDR3 here is CASSTSGISHYGYTF. In DNA form, the CDR3 reads TGTGCCAGTAGTACGTCAGGGATTTCTCACTATGGCTACACCTTC.

This CDR3 is CAISSGYSDNQPQHF. As DNA, the CDR3 is TGTGCCATCTCGTCCGGTTACAGTGATAATCAGCCCCAGCATTTT. The chain joins TRBV15 to TRBJ1-5, with D uncertain. V lost 10 bases and J lost 4, with 20 bases in between. Germline V gives CDR1 LNHNV, CDR2 YYDKDF (reference sequence). The CDR3 runs 15 residues. Full variable domain (missing parts from reference TRBV15 and TRBJ1-5): DAMVIQNPRYQVTQFGKPVTLSCSQTLNHNVMYWYQQKSSQAPKLLFHYYDKDFNNEADTPDNFQSRRPNTSFCFLDIRSPGLGDTAMYLCAISSGYSDNQPQHFGDGTRLSIL.

The genes are TRBV2 and TRBJ1-4; D may be TRBD1 (6 bases). CDR1 and CDR2 (germline): SNHLY, FYNNEI. V was pared by 5 bases and J by 7 bases, with 17 bases between. CDR3 length equals 15 residues. Written as DNA, the CDR3 is TGTGCCAGCAGTCGTCGGGGGGGCTTTGGTGAAAAACTGTTTTTT. Translating gives CASSRRGGFGEKLFF. Variable domain in full (rest from reference TRBV2 and TRBJ1-4): EPEVTQTPSHQVTQMGQEVILRCVPISNHLYFYWYRQILGQKVEFLVSFYNNEISEKSEIFDDQFSVERPDGSNFTLKIRSTKLEDSAMYFCASSRRGGFGEKLFFGSGTQLSVL.

The chain combines TRBV2 with TRBJ1-2; weak D call: TRBD1 (5 bases). The CDR3 covers 15 residues. CDR1 and CDR2 from the germline V gene are SNHLY and FYNNEI. The V gene lost 6 bases and the J gene lost 3 bases, with 17 bases spanning the gap. For the CDR3, the DNA is TGTGCCAGCAGGCAAAGATTGACAGCCTACTATGGCTACACCTTC. This sequence encodes CASRQRLTAYYGYTF.

V gene TRBV3-1 (or the pseudogene TRBV3-2) combines with J gene TRBJ2-2; the D is unclear. The CDR3 extends over 12 amino acids. Looked up from germline, CDR1 is LGHDT and CDR2 is YNNKEL (reference sequence). The ends were cut back, 6 bases at V and 2 bases at J, with 4 bases in the middle. CDR3 residues: CASSRNTGELFF. CDR3 bases: TGTGCCAGCAGTCGTAACACCGGGGAGCTGTTTTTT.

The DNA of the CDR3 is TGTGCCTGGAGTGTAAGGGGGCAGGGGGCCTCATCACCCCTCCACTTT. It is translated as CAWSVRGQGASSPLHF. The genes are TRBV30 and TRBJ1-6; 8 nucleotides match TRBD1. Germline assignment: CDR1 GTSNPN and CDR2 SVGIG (reference sequence). The CDR3 consists of 16 residues. V was clipped by 0 bases and J by 10 bases; unmatched bases: 11.

The chain has TRBV15 and TRBJ1-5; possible D gene TRBD1, 5 bases. The CDR3 covers 15 residues. The V gene lost 3 bases and the J gene lost 6 bases, with 15 bases spanning the gap. Germline V lookup: CDR1 LNHNV, CDR2 YYDKDF (reference sequence). In nucleotides, the CDR3 is TGTGCCACCAGCAGCATTGGGGGGGGAAGTCAGCCCCAGCATTTT. Translating gives CATSSIGGGSQPQHF.

The V gene is TRBV7-9, the J gene TRBJ1-2; maybe TRBD1 (5 bases). V was cut by 3 bases and J by 2 bases, with 10 bases left in between. Per germline, CDR1 SEHNR and CDR2 FQNEAQ (reference sequence). The CDR3 is 14 amino acids. The CDR3 loop is CASSFEGRNYGYTF. CDR3 coding DNA: TGTGCCAGCAGCTTTGAGGGGAGGAACTATGGCTACACCTTC.

This CDR3 is CASSLRREGEAFF. CDR3 in DNA: TGTGCCAGCAGTTTAAGGCGGGAGGGGGAAGCTTTCTTT. The rearrangement joins TRBV27 to TRBJ1-1; perhaps TRBD1 as D (5 bases). The CDR3 has 13 residues. The V end was cut by 2 bases, the J end by 8 bases, with 12 bases between. Germline V gene sequence: CDR1 MNHEY, CDR2 SMNVEV (reference sequence).

The CDR3 loop is CASSTSGSNQPQHF. The CDR3 bases are TGTGCCAGCAGCACCTCGGGGAGCAATCAGCCCCAGCATTTT. This chain uses TRBV7-2 with TRBJ1-5; D not resolved. This CDR3 comprises 14 residues. V lost 5 bases, J lost 1 base, and 9 bases lay in between. Germline V gene sequence: CDR1 SGHTA, CDR2 FQGNSA.

The chain carries TRBV24-1 and TRBJ1-2; 10 bases match TRBD1. The length of the CDR3 is 17 residues. Unmatched junction bases numbered 9, after V lost 2 bases and J lost 4 bases. Germline CDR1 KGHDR, CDR2 SFDVKD. CDR3 residues: CATSDSRDRGVTYGYTF. Written as DNA, the CDR3 is TGTGCCACCAGTGATTCCCGGGACAGGGGTGTCACCTATGGCTACACCTTC.

V is TRBV24-1 and J is TRBJ2-3; the match to TRBD1 covers 8 bases. The CDR3 totals 15 residues. V was clipped by 1 base and J by 3 bases; unmatched bases: 2. Germline V gene sequence: CDR1 KGHDR, CDR2 SFDVKD. CDR3 amino acids: CATSDFQGATDTQYF. The CDR3 bases are TGTGCCACCAGTGATTTTCAGGGGGCGACAGATACGCAGTATTTT.

This clone was detected only once. CDR3 nucleotides: TGCGCCAGCAGCCAAGAGGGACAGGGAGGACCCCTCCACTTT. Its protein is CASSQEGQGGPLHF. The rearrangement joins TRBV4-1 to TRBJ1-6; 9 nucleotides match TRBD1. The CDR3 is 14 residues long. The ends lost 0 bases at V and 12 bases at J; junction bases unmatched: 3. The germline gives CDR1 MGHRA, CDR2 YSYEKL.

The chain recombines TRBV3-1 (or the pseudogene TRBV3-2) with TRBJ2-4, with D unresolved. This CDR3 has 13 residues. Germline assignment: CDR1 LGHDT and CDR2 YNNKEL (reference sequence). V lost 1 base and J 5 bases, leaving 6 bases between the germline ends. In nucleotides, the CDR3 is TGTGCCAGCAGCCAAGGGGCCCAAAACATTCAGTACTTC. It codes for CASSQGAQNIQYF.

The gene calls are TRBV10-3 and TRBJ1-5; D is unclear. V was cut by 10 bases and J by 7 bases, with 23 bases left in between. Germline V gene lookup returns CDR1 ENHRY and CDR2 SYGVKD. This CDR3 contains 15 residues. The CDR3 DNA is TGTGCCACCTCTTGGGAGCGGCTGGATCTCCAGCCCCAGCATTTT. Residues: CATSWERLDLQPQHF.

The CDR3 here is CASQGYSGANVLTF. The CDR3 region has the DNA TGTGCCAGTCAGGGGTACTCTGGGGCCAACGTCCTGACTTTC. V and J are TRBV19 and TRBJ2-6; D perhaps matches TRBD1 (6 bases). Trimming removed 8 bases at V and 0 bases at J, with 8 bases between. Germline-derived CDR1 and CDR2 are LNHDA and SQIVND (reference sequence). The CDR3 length is 14 residues.

CDR3 nucleotide sequence: TGTGCCAGCAGCCTATTGGCGGGGGCCTCCTACGAGCAGTACTTC. It is translated as CASSLLAGASYEQYF. The rearrangement joins TRBV7-9 to TRBJ2-7, with a weak D call TRBD2 (7 bases). The CDR3 runs to 15 residues. Germline lookup yields CDR1 SEHNR and CDR2 FQNEAQ (reference sequence). V was clipped by 5 bases and J by 0 bases, with 14 bases between them.

V gene TRBV7-6 combines with J gene TRBJ2-3; 8 bases map to TRBD2. V dropped 4 bases and J dropped 2; count of bases not matched to a gene: 5. The germline V gene encodes CDR1 SGHVS and CDR2 FNYEAQ. The CDR3 contains 15 residues. CDR3 nucleotides: TGTGCCAGCAGCTCCCAGCGGGGGATCACAGATACGCAGTATTTT. Encoded protein: CASSSQRGITDTQYF.

The rearrangement joins TRBV6-5 to TRBJ2-4, with D possibly matching TRBD2 (5 bases). Germline V gene data show CDR1 as MNHEY and CDR2 as SVGAGI. The CDR3 extends over 14 amino acids. Deletions cut 4 bases from V and 8 bases from J, with 15 bases between. The CDR3 nucleotides read TGTGCCAGCAGTTCGACTCTGACGGGGTACATTCAGTACTTC. As protein: CASSSTLTGYIQYF.

The chain couples TRBV2 to TRBJ1-6; D ambiguous. V was clipped by 2 bases and J by 4 bases, with 3 bases between them. The CDR3 is 13 residues long. Per the germline V gene, CDR1 is SNHLY and CDR2 is FYNNEI. The CDR3 DNA reads TGTGCCAGCAGTGAACAGTATAATTCACCCCTCCACTTT. As protein: CASSEQYNSPLHF.

Regarding this clone: Other DNA sequences in the same sample also yield this CDR3. This sequence joins TRBV3-1 (or the pseudogene TRBV3-2) and TRBJ2-5; D gene unclear. The CDR3 totals 12 residues. V lost 3 bases, J lost 2 bases, and 4 bases lay in between. CDR1 LGHDT and CDR2 YNNKEL come from the germline V gene (reference sequence). CDR3 loop: CASSHLQETQYF. CDR3 nucleotide sequence: TGTGCCAGCAGCCACCTGCAAGAGACCCAGTACTTC.

The rearrangement uses TRBV9 and TRBJ2-3; D possibly corresponds to TRBD1 (7 bases). Germline V gives CDR1 SGDLS, CDR2 YYNGEE. The CDR3 loop spans 13 amino acids. V was clipped by 6 bases and J by 1 base, with 9 bases between them. The CDR3 DNA reads TGTGCCAGCACCAGGGGGGGCACAGATACGCAGTATTTT. Its protein product is CASTRGGTDTQYF.

The rearrangement joins TRBV12-3 or TRBV12-4 to TRBJ1-1, with unresolved D. V was cut by 1 base and J by 2 bases, with 5 bases left in between. The CDR3 length is 13 residues. The CDR3 loop reads CASSLERNTEAFF. CDR3 bases: TGTGCCAGCAGTTTAGAGAGAAACACTGAAGCTTTCTTT.

This rearrangement joins TRBV7-9 to TRBJ2-3; 8 nucleotides agree with TRBD2. From germline, CDR1 is SEHNR and CDR2 FQNEAQ (reference sequence). The CDR3 runs 15 residues. V shed 4 bases and J 5 bases; nucleotides not matched to a gene: 8. CDR3 loop: CASSSTRGGLDTQYF. The CDR3 coding sequence is TGTGCCAGCAGCTCTACCCGGGGGGGCCTAGATACGCAGTATTTT.

Turning to this clone: Additional DNA sequences in this sample encode the identical CDR3. The chain couples TRBV12-3 or TRBV12-4 to TRBJ2-1; D not certain. CDR3 length equals 11 residues. V lost 4 bases and J lost 9, with 7 bases in between. CDR3: CASSYRSEQFF. CDR3 bases: TGTGCCAGCAGTTACAGATCTGAGCAGTTCTTC.